Below are 5 T cell receptor beta chains sequenced from a single sample in a study of blood T cell repertoires in COVID-19. Generated by immunoSEQ multiplex PCR, the TCRdb table keeps only in-frame clones and is missing some. The data contain 200,000 or so clones, roughly 92% of them singletons. Sequencing was performed on peripheral blood. These TCRs come from a man aged 55 to 70 with COVID-19, enrolled during active disease.

J is TRBJ2-5 and V is TRBV19, with a tentative D call TRBD2 (6 bases). Germline V gene sequence: CDR1 LNHDA, CDR2 SQIVND (reference sequence). The CDR3 length is 17 residues. The V and J ends lost 3 bases and 5 bases respectively, with 22 bases between them. Written as DNA, the CDR3 is TGTGCCAGTAGTATGGATAATGGAGGAGGGGCGCGGGAGACCCAGTACTTC. Residues: CASSMDNGGGARETQYF.

The CDR3 protein is CASSPEVRGLEPQHF. For the CDR3, the DNA is TGTGCCAGCAGTCCTGAGGTCAGGGGCCTCGAGCCCCAGCATTTT. This chain uses TRBV7-2 with TRBJ1-5, with D tentatively TRBD1 (6 bases). Germline V gives CDR1 SGHTA, CDR2 FQGNSA. This CDR3 region has 15 residues. The V gene lost 6 bases and the J gene lost 8 bases, with 20 bases spanning the gap.

The chain couples TRBV18 to TRBJ1-5, with 10 bases that match TRBD1. This CDR3 is 15 amino acids long. Germline values: CDR1 KGHSH, CDR2 LQKENI. With 0 bases clipped from V and 4 bases from J, the junction kept 0 bases outside the gene matches. The CDR3 DNA reads TGTGCCAGCTCACCACCGGGACAGGGGAATCAGCCCCAGCATTTT. As protein: CASSPPGQGNQPQHF.

The genes are TRBV7-2 and TRBJ2-7; a weak D match, TRBD1 (6 bases). Trimming took off 4 bases at V and 3 bases at J, with 10 bases between the two ends. The CDR3 runs to 13 residues. Germline V gene lookup returns CDR1 SGHTA and CDR2 FQGNSA. The CDR3 is CASSYYRDYEQYF. The DNA for the CDR3 is TGTGCCAGCAGCTATTACAGGGACTACGAGCAGTACTTC.

CDR3 in amino acids: CASSQSGGAMVREAFF. CDR3 nucleotide sequence: TGCGCCAGCAGCCAATCAGGGGGCGCAATGGTCCGTGAAGCTTTCTTT. J is TRBJ1-1 and V is TRBV4-3; 8 nucleotides match TRBD1. Germline CDR1 and CDR2: LGHNA and YSLEER. V was clipped by 2 bases and J by 7 bases; unmatched bases: 12. The CDR3 runs 16 residues.